This TCR beta chain was documented in a study of vaccination and CD4 T cells after COVID-19. Study context: Spike peptides, overlapping and drawn from SARS-CoV-2, HCoV-NL63, HCoV-OC43 and HCoV-229E, were used to stimulate cells.

Whole-study results and caveats: The authors identified 304 of 307 vaccine-specific clones in convalescent patients as spike mono-reactive.

Treatment of the sample: approximately 10-day PBMC culture with coronavirus spike peptide pools or control peptides (ViraFEST assay). Scientists ran DNA taken from cultured CD4+ T cells through the Oncomine TCR Beta short-read assay for sequencing. TCRdb reprocessed the PCR reads via MiXCR and lists one record per CDR3 protein. The sample records fewer than 15,000 distinct CDR3 sequences, around a third being singletons. This clonotype showed up just a few times. Its antigen is unidentified. The sequence was obtained from a human donor who received a COVID-19 vaccine. The material sequenced was CD4+ T cells from blood, cultured in vitro, taken before SARS-CoV-2 vaccination.

CDR3 residues: CSVGGFYGYTF. In DNA, the CDR3 is TGCAGTGTAGGGGGCTTCTATGGCTACACCTTC. The chain recombines TRBV20-1 with TRBJ1-2; 7 bases agree with TRBD1. CDR3 length: 11 amino acids. The junction had 3 bases not matched to a gene; V was cut back by 7 bases and J by 4 bases. Germline V gene sequence: CDR1 DFQATT, CDR2 SNEGSKA (reference sequence).